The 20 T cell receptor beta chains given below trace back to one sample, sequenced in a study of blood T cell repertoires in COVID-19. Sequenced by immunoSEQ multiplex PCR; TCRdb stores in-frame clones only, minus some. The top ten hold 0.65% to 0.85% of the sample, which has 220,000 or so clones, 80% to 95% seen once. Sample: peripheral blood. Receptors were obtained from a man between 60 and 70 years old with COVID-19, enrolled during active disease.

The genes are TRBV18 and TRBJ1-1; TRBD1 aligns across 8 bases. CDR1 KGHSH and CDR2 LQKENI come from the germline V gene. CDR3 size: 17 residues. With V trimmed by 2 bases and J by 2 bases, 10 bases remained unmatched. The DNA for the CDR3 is TGTGCCAGCTCACCAGCATTTTTGGGACAGGTAAACACTGAAGCTTTCTTT. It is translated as CASSPAFLGQVNTEAFF.

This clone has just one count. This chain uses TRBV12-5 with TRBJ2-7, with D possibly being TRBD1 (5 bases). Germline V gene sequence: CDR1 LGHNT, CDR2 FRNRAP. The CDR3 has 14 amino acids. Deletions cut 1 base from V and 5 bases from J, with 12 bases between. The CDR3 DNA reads TGTGCTAGTGGTTTGGCCAGGGCTACCAACGAGCAGTACTTC. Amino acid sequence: CASGLARATNEQYF.

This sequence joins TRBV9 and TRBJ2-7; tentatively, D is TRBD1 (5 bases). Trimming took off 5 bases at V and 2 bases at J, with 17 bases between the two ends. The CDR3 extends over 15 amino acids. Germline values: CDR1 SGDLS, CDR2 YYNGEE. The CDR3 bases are TGTGCCAGCAGTACACATACAGGTTCTACCTACGAGCAGTACTTC. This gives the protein CASSTHTGSTYEQYF.

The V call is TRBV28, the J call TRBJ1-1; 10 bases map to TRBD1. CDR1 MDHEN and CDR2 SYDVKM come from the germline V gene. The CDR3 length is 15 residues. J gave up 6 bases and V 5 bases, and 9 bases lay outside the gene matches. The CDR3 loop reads CASSMQTGGAAEAFF. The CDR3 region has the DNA TGTGCCAGCAGTATGCAGACAGGGGGCGCGGCTGAAGCTTTCTTT.

The CDR3 sequence: CASSLNQGAGNTIYF. The CDR3 DNA sequence: TGCGCCAGCAGCTTGAACCAGGGGGCTGGAAACACCATATATTTT. The chain employs TRBV5-1 and TRBJ1-3; 7 bases fit TRBD1. With 1 base clipped from V and 2 bases from J, the junction kept 3 bases outside the gene matches. CDR3 length: 15 amino acids. Germline CDR1 and CDR2: SGHRS and YFSETQ.

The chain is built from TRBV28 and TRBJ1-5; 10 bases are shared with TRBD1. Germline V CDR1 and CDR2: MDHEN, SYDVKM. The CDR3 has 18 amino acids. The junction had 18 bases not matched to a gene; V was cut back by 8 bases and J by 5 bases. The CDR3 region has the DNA TGTGCCAGCGAAAGGGGTAAACCGGGACAGGGGTACTATCAGCCCCAGCATTTT. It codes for CASERGKPGQGYYQPQHF. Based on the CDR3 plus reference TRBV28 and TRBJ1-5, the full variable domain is DVKVTQSSRYLVKRTGEKVFLECVQDMDHENMFWYRQDPGLGLRLIYFSYDVKMKEKGDIPEGYSVSREKKERFSLILESASTNQTSMYLCASERGKPGQGYYQPQHFGDGTRLSIL.

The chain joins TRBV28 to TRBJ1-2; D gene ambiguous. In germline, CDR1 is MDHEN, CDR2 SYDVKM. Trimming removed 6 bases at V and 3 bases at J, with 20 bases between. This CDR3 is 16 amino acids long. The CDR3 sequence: CASRLLGRGLDYGYTF. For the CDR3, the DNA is TGTGCCAGCAGACTCCTGGGGAGAGGGCTTGACTATGGCTACACCTTC.

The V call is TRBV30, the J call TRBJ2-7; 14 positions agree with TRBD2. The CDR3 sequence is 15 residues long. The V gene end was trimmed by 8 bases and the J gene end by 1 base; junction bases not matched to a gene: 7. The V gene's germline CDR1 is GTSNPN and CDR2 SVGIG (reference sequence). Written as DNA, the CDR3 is TGTGCCGGTGGGACTAGCGGGGGCGTTTCCTACGAGCAGTACTTC. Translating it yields CAGGTSGGVSYEQYF.

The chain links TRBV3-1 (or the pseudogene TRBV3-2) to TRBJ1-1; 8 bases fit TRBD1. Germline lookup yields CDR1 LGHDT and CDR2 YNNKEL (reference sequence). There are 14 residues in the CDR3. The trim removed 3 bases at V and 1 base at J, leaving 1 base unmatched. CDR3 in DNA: TGTGCCAGCAGCCAGACAGGGGCGAACACTGAAGCTTTCTTT. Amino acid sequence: CASSQTGANTEAFF.

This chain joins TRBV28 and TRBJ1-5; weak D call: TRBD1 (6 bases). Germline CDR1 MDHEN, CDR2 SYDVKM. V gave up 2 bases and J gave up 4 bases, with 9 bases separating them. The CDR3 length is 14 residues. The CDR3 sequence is CASSLDRINQPQHF. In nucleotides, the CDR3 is TGTGCCAGCAGTTTAGACAGGATTAATCAGCCCCAGCATTTT.

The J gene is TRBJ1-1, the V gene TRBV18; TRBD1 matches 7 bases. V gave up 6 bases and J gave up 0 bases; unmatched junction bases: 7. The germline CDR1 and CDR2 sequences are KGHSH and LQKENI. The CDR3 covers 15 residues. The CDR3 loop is CASSHPQGVNTEAFF. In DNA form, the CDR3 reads TGTGCCAGCTCCCACCCCCAGGGGGTGAACACTGAAGCTTTCTTT.

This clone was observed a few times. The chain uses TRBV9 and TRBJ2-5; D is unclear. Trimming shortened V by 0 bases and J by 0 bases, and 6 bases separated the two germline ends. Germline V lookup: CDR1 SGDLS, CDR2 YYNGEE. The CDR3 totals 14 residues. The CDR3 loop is CASSVDLYQETQYF. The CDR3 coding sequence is TGTGCCAGCAGCGTAGATCTGTACCAAGAGACCCAGTACTTC.

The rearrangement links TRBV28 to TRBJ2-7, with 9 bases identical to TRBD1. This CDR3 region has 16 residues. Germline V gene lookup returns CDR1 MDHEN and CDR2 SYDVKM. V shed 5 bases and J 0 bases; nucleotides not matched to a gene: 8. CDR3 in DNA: TGTGCCAGCAGTCGGACAGGGGCATACAGCTCCTACGAGCAGTACTTC. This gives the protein CASSRTGAYSSYEQYF.

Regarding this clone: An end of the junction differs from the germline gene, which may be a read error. For the CDR3, the DNA is TGCGCCAGCAGTTTGGTCGGGACAGCGGGCACAGATACGCAGTATTTT. Translating it yields CASSLVGTAGTDTQYF. V is TRBV5-1 and J is TRBJ2-3, with TRBD1 matching over 7 bases. This CDR3 spans 16 amino acids. Per germline, CDR1 SGHRS and CDR2 YFSETQ.

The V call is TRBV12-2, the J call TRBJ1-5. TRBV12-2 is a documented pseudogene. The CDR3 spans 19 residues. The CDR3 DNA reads TGTGCAAGTCGCAAGACCGGAGGAGGGAGGGTATATAGCAATCAGCCCCAGCATTTT. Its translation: CASRKTGGGRVYSNQPQHF.

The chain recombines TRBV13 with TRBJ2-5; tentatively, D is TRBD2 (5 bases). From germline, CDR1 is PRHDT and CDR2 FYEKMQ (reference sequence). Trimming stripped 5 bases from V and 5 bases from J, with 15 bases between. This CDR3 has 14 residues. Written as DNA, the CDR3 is TGTGCCAGCAGCCATGGACTTACACCGGAGACCCAGTACTTC. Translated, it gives CASSHGLTPETQYF.

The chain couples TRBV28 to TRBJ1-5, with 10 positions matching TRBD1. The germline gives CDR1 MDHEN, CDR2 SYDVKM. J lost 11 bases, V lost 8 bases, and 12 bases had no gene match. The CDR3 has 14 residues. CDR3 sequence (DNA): TGTGCCAGCGGCCGACAGGGGGCGCTTGAGGCCCAGCATTTT. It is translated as CASGRQGALEAQHF.

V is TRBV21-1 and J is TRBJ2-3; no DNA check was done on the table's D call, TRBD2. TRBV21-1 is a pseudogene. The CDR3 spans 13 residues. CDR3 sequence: CAVSWRESHTQYF. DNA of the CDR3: TGTGCCGTAAGCTGGCGGGAGAGTCATACGCAGTATTTT.

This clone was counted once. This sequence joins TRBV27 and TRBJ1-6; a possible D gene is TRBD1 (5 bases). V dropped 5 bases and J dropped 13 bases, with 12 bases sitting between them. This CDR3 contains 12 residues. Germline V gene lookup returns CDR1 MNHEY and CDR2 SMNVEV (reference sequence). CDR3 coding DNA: TGTGCCAGCAGTGCAGGGTTGACCCCCCTCCACTTT. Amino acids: CASSAGLTPLHF.

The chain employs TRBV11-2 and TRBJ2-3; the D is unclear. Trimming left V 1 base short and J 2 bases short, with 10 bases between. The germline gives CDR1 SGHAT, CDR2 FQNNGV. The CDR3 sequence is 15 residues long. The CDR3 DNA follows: TGTGCCAGCAGCTTAGTGGGCCAGGACACAGATACGCAGTATTTT. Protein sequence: CASSLVGQDTDTQYF.